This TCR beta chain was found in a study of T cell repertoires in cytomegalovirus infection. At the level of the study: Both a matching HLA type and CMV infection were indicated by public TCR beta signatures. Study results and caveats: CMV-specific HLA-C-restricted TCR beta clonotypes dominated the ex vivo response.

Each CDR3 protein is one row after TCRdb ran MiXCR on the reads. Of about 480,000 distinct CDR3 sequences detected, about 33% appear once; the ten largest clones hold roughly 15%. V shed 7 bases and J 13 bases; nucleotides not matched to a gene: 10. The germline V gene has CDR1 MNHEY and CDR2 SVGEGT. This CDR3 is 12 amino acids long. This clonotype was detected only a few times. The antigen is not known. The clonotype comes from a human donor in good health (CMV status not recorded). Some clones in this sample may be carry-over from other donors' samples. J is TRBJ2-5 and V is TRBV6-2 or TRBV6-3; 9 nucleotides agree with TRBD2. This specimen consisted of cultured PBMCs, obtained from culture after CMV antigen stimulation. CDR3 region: CASTGLAGLRYF. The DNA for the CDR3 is TGTGCCAGCACGGGACTAGCCGGCCTTAGGTACTTC.